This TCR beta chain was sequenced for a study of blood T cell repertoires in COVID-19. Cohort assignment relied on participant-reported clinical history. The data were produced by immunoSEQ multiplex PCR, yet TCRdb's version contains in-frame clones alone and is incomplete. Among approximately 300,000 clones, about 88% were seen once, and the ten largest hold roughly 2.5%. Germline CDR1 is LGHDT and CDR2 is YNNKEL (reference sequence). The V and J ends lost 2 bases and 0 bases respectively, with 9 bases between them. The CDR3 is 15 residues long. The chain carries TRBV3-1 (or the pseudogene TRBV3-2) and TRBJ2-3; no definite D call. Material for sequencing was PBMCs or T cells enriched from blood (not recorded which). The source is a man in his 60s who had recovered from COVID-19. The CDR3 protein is CASSQMAASTDTQYF. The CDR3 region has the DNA TGTGCCAGCAGCCAAATGGCGGCGAGCACAGATACGCAGTATTTT.